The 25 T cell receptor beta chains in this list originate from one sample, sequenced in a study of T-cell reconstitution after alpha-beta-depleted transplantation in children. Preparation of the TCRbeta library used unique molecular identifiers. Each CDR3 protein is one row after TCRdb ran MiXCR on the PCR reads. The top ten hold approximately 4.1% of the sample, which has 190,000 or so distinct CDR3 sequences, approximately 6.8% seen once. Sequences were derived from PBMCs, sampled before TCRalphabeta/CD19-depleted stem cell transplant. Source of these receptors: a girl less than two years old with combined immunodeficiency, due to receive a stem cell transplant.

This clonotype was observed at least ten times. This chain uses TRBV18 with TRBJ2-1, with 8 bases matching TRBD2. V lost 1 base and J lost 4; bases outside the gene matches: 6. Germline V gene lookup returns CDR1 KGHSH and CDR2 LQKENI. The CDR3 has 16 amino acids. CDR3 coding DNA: TGTGCCAGCTCACCACAAGCCGCGGGGGGATACAATGAGCAGTTCTTC. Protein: CASSPQAAGGYNEQFF.

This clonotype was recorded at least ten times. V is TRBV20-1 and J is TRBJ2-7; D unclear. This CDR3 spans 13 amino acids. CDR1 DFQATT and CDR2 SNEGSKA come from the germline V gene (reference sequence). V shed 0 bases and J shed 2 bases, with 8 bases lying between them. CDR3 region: CSARDMAAYEQYF. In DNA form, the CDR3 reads TGCAGTGCTAGAGATATGGCAGCCTACGAGCAGTACTTC.

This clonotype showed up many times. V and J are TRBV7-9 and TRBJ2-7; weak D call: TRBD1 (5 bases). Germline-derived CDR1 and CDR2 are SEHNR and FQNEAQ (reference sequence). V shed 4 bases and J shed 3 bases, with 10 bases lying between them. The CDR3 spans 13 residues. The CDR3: CASSSSDNYEQYF. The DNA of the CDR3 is TGTGCCAGCAGCTCATCGGACAACTACGAGCAGTACTTC.

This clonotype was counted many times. CDR3 amino acids: CASSNPLAGVENIQYF. CDR3 nucleotides: TGTGCCAGCAGCAACCCACTAGCGGGGGTAGAGAACATTCAGTACTTC. This sequence joins TRBV5-6 and TRBJ2-4; 11 positions match TRBD2. CDR1 SGHDT and CDR2 YYEEEE come from the germline V gene. The J segment lost 7 bases and the V segment lost 4 bases, leaving 10 bases of the junction unmatched. There are 16 residues in the CDR3.

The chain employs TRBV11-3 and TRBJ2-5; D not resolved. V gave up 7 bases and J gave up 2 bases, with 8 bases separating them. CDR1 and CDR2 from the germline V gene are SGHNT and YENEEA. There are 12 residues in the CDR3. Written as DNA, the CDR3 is TGTGCCAGCAACCTAGGGCAAGAGACCCAGTACTTC. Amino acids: CASNLGQETQYF.

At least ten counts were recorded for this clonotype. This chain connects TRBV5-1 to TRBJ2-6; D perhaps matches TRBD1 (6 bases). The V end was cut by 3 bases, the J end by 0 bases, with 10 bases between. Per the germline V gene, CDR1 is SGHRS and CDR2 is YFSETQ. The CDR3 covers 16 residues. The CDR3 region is CASSWTASSGANVLTF. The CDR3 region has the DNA TGCGCCAGCAGCTGGACAGCCAGCTCTGGGGCCAACGTCCTGACTTTC.

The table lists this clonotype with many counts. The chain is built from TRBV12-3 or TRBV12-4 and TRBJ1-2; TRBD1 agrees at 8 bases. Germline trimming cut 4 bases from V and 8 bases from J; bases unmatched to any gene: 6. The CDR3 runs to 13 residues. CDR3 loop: CASSSGGFQGYTF. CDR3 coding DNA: TGTGCCAGCAGTTCAGGGGGCTTCCAGGGCTACACCTTC.

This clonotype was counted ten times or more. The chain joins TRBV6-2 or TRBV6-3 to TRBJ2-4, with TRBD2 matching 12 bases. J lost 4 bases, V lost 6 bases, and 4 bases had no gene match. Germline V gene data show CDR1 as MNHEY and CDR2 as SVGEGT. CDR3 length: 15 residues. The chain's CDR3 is CASRVGLAGKNIQYF. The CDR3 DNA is TGTGCCAGCAGGGTAGGACTAGCGGGGAAAAACATTCAGTACTTC.

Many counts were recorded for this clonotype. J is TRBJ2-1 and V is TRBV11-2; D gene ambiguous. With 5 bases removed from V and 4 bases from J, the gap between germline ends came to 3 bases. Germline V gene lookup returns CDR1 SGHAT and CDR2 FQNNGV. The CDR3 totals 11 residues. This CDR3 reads CASSIYNEQFF. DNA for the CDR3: TGTGCCAGCAGCATATACAATGAGCAGTTCTTC.

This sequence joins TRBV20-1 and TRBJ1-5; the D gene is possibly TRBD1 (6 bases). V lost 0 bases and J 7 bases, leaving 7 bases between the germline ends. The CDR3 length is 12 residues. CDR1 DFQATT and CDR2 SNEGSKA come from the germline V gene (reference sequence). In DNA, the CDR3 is TGCAGTGCTAGAGAGGGGGGCCAGCCCCAGCATTTT. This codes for CSAREGGQPQHF.

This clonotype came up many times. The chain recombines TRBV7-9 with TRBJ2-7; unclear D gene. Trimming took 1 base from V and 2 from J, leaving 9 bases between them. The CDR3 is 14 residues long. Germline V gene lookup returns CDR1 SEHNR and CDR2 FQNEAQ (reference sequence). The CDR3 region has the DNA TGTGCCAGCAGCTTAGTAGGCGACCCCTACGAGCAGTACTTC. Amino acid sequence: CASSLVGDPYEQYF.

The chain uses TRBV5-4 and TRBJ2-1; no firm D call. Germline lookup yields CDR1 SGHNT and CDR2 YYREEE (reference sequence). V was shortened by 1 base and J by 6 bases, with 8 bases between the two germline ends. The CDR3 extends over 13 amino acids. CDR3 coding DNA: TGTGCCAGCAGCTTGATCACTTCCAATGAGCAGTTCTTC. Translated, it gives CASSLITSNEQFF.

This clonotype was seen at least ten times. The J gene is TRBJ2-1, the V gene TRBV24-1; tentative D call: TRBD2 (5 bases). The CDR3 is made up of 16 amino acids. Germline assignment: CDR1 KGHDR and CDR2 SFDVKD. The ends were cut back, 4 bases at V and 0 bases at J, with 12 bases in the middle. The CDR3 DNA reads TGTGCCACCAGTGAGGAGGCAGGTAACTCCTACAATGAGCAGTTCTTC. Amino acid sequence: CATSEEAGNSYNEQFF.

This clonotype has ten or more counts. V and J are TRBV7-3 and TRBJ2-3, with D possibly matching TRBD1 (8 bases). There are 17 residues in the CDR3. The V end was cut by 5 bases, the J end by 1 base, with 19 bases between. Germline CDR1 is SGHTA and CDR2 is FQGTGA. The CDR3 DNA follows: TGTGCCAGCAGCCTCCACCAGGGGGCGGGAGGCACAGATACGCAGTATTTT. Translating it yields CASSLHQGAGGTDTQYF.

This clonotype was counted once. CDR3 amino acids: CASSLPGIGDHNEQFF. As DNA, the CDR3 is TGTGCCAGCAGCCTTCCCGGGATTGGGGATCACAATGAGCAGTTCTTC. This chain joins TRBV5-6 and TRBJ2-1, with a possible D match to TRBD2 (5 bases). Germline CDR1 SGHDT, CDR2 YYEEEE. V lost 4 bases and J lost 5, with 19 bases in between. This CDR3 contains 16 residues.

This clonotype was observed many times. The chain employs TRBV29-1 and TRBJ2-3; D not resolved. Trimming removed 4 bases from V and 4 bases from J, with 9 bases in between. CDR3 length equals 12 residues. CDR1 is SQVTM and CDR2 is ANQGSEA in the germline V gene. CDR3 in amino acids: CSVGRVPDTQYF. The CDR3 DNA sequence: TGCAGCGTTGGAAGGGTTCCAGATACGCAGTATTTT.

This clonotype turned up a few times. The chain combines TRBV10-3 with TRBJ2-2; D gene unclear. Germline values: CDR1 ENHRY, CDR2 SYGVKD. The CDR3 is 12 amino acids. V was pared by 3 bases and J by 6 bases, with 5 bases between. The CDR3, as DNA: TGTGCCATCAGTGACTCGGCCGGGGAGCTGTTTTTT. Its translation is CAISDSAGELFF.

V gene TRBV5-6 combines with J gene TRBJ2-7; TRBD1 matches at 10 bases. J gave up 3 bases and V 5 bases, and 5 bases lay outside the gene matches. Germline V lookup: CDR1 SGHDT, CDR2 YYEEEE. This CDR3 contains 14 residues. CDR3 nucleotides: TGTGCCAGCAGTTTGACAGGGGGCCGCTACGAGCAGTACTTC. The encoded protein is CASSLTGGRYEQYF.

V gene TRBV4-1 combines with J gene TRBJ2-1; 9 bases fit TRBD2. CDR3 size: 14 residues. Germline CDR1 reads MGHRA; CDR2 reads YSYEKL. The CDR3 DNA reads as TGCAGCCAAGTAGCGGGAGAAGAGAACAATGAGCAGTTCTTC. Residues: CSQVAGEENNEQFF.

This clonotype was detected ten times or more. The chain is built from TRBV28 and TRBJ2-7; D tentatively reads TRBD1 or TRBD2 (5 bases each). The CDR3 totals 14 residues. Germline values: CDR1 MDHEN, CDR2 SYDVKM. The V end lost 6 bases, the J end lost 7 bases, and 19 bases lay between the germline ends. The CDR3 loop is CASSDPDMGVEQYF. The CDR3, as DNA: TGTGCCAGCAGCGATCCGGACATGGGGGTTGAGCAGTACTTC.

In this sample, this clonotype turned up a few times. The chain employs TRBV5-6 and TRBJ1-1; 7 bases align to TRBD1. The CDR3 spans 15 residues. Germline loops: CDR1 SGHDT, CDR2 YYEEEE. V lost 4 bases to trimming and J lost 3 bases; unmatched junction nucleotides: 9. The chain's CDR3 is CASSVTGEGYTEAFF. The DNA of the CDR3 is TGTGCCAGCAGCGTAACAGGGGAGGGGTACACTGAAGCTTTCTTT.

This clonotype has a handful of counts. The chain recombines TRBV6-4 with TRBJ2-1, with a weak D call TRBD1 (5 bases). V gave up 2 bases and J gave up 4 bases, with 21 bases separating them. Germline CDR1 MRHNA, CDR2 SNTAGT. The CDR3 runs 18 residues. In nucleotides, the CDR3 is TGTGCCAGCAGTGACCAGGTAGGGGCAGGCCCATGGTACAATGAGCAGTTCTTC. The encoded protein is CASSDQVGAGPWYNEQFF.

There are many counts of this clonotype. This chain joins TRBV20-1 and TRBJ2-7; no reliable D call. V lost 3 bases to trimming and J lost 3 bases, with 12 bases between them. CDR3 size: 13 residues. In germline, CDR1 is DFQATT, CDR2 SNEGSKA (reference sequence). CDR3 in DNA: TGCAGTGCTAGCACCATAGTGGACTACGAGCAGTACTTC. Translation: CSASTIVDYEQYF.

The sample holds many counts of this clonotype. The CDR3 DNA reads TGCAGCGTTGACGCGAAGGAAGCTTTCTTT. This sequence encodes CSVDAKEAFF. This rearrangement joins TRBV29-1 to TRBJ1-1; D ambiguous. Per germline, CDR1 SQVTM and CDR2 ANQGSEA. The CDR3 is 10 amino acids. V dropped 3 bases and J dropped 8 bases, with 7 bases sitting between them.

CDR3 nucleotide sequence: TGTGCCAGTAGTATTCGGACTAGCGGGGGCTACAATGAGCAGTTCTTC. As protein: CASSIRTSGGYNEQFF. The chain employs TRBV19 and TRBJ2-1; 13 bases map to TRBD2. The length of the CDR3 is 16 residues. V lost 3 bases and J lost 3; bases outside the gene matches: 2. CDR1 is LNHDA, CDR2 SQIVND, per germline (reference sequence).